Each of the 24 T cell receptor beta chains below was sequenced from the same sample in a study of blood T cells in healthy people across ages. PCR was performed a second time for about 7 to 11 cycles using a sample-barcoded 5' primer and a J-beta primer mix. TCRdb ran MiXCR on the 5' RACE reads and lists one entry per CDR3 protein. The sample carries around 940,000 distinct CDR3 sequences, roughly half recorded once. The sequencing input was blood. Source of these receptors: a woman aged 60-75 years in good health.

The rearrangement joins TRBV5-1 to TRBJ2-7, with 12 bases identical to TRBD2. The germline CDR1 and CDR2 sequences are SGHRS and YFSETQ. This CDR3 region has 16 residues. The ends lost 0 bases at V and 5 bases at J; junction bases unmatched: 6. CDR3: CASSLGLAGAEDEQYF. DNA for the CDR3: TGCGCCAGCAGCTTGGGACTAGCGGGAGCTGAAGACGAGCAGTACTTC.

This clonotype was observed a single time. The J gene is TRBJ2-5, the V gene TRBV20-1; 8 bases agree with TRBD2. The germline V gene has CDR1 DFQATT and CDR2 SNEGSKA (reference sequence). This CDR3 has 17 amino acids. The V gene end was trimmed by 4 bases and the J gene end by 4 bases; junction bases not matched to a gene: 17. The CDR3 reads CSATSEGTVAGLETQYF. CDR3 nucleotide sequence: TGCAGTGCTACTAGCGAGGGGACCGTAGCGGGGTTAGAGACCCAGTACTTC.

The V call is TRBV6-2 or TRBV6-3, the J call TRBJ2-7; possible D gene TRBD2, 6 bases. CDR3 length: 15 amino acids. CDR1 MNHEY and CDR2 SVGEGT come from the germline V gene. Trimming pared 6 bases from V and 0 bases from J, leaving 15 bases between. DNA for the CDR3: TGTGCCAGCAGGGTAGATCGGGAGACCTCCTACGAGCAGTACTTC. As protein: CASRVDRETSYEQYF.

J is TRBJ2-7 and V is TRBV20-1, with D perhaps matching TRBD2 (5 bases). The CDR3 covers 13 residues. Trimming pared 3 bases from V and 3 bases from J, leaving 12 bases between. The V gene's germline CDR1 is DFQATT and CDR2 SNEGSKA (reference sequence). CDR3: CSASRRVGYEQYF. The CDR3 region has the DNA TGCAGTGCTAGCAGGCGGGTTGGCTACGAGCAGTACTTC.

The V call is TRBV11-2, the J call TRBJ2-4; D is ambiguous. The CDR3 has 13 amino acids. Deletions cut 0 bases from V and 15 bases from J, with 15 bases between. Germline loops: CDR1 SGHAT, CDR2 FQNNGV. CDR3 in DNA: TGTGCCAGCAGCTTAGATCTTGGGCTAAATCCGTACTTC. Translated, it gives CASSLDLGLNPYF.

The sample holds one count of this clonotype. The chain employs TRBV6-6 and TRBJ2-3; D may correspond to TRBD1 or TRBD2 (5 bases each). This CDR3 comprises 16 residues. V was clipped by 0 bases and J by 2 bases, with 12 bases between them. Germline V gene data show CDR1 as MNHNY and CDR2 as SVGAGI (reference sequence). The CDR3 nucleotides read TGTGCCAGCAGTTACTCGAGGGCCAGGGCCACAGATACGCAGTATTTT. Its translation: CASSYSRARATDTQYF.

This clonotype came up many times. J is TRBJ2-3 and V is TRBV7-2; a weak D match, TRBD2 (6 bases). The CDR3 runs 14 residues. Per germline, CDR1 SGHTA and CDR2 FQGNSA. Trimming removed 6 bases from V and 4 bases from J, with 14 bases in between. The DNA of the CDR3 is TGTGCCAGCAGGGTCGGGAGCTCCGCAGATACGCAGTATTTT. Protein product: CASRVGSSADTQYF.

The rearrangement links TRBV20-1 to TRBJ2-3; TRBD2 agrees at 7 bases. The V gene's germline CDR1 is DFQATT and CDR2 SNEGSKA (reference sequence). The CDR3 contains 15 residues. Trimming at V came to 8 bases and at J to 0 bases, leaving 11 bases not matched to a gene. The CDR3 bases are TGCAGTACTTATAGCGGGCACTACAGCACAGATACGCAGTATTTT. As protein: CSTYSGHYSTDTQYF.

J is TRBJ2-3 and V is TRBV6-5, with 7 bases fitting TRBD1. The germline V gene encodes CDR1 MNHEY and CDR2 SVGAGI. The CDR3 runs to 15 residues. The J segment lost 5 bases and the V segment lost 6 bases, leaving 11 bases of the junction unmatched. CDR3 DNA sequence: TGTGCCAGCAGCAGATGGGACAGCACGAAAGATACGCAGTATTTT. Protein product: CASSRWDSTKDTQYF.

The gene calls are TRBV27 and TRBJ2-7; 13 positions match TRBD2. The CDR3 consists of 15 residues. Germline V gene lookup returns CDR1 MNHEY and CDR2 SMNVEV (reference sequence). V shed 4 bases and J 4 bases; nucleotides not matched to a gene: 4. The CDR3 region has the DNA TGTGCCAGCAGTTCCTTGACTAGCGGGGGGTACGAGCAGTACTTC. Its protein is CASSSLTSGGYEQYF.

Only a few counts were recorded for this clonotype. The rearrangement uses TRBV20-1 and TRBJ2-7; perhaps TRBD2 as D (6 bases). Germline V gene data show CDR1 as DFQATT and CDR2 as SNEGSKA (reference sequence). The CDR3 has 12 residues. For the CDR3, the DNA is TGCAGCGTCGGGAGTGTGGACTACGAGCAGTACTTC. It translates to CSVGSVDYEQYF.

This clonotype was seen just once. V gene TRBV4-2 combines with J gene TRBJ2-7; 7 bases align to TRBD2. The last part of the DNA fits TRBJ2-1 better; the J call may be wrong. Germline V lookup: CDR1 LGHNA, CDR2 YNFKEQ. The CDR3 is 14 amino acids. The CDR3 is CASSQDGGRGEQFF. CDR3 in DNA: TGTGCCAGCAGCCAAGATGGGGGGAGGGGTGAGCAGTTCTTC.

This clonotype was counted many times. The chain uses TRBV7-2 and TRBJ2-1, with 8 bases matching TRBD2. The CDR3 runs to 16 residues. The germline gives CDR1 SGHTA, CDR2 FQGNSA. V lost 5 bases to trimming and J lost 4 bases; unmatched junction nucleotides: 10. CDR3: CASSRATSGGYNEQFF. CDR3 in DNA: TGTGCCAGCAGCAGAGCTACTAGCGGAGGTTACAATGAGCAGTTCTTC.

This chain joins TRBV24-1 and TRBJ2-3, with 8 bases lining up with TRBD1. Trimming at V came to 5 bases and at J to 1 base, leaving 7 bases not matched to a gene. The CDR3 runs 16 residues. The germline V gene has CDR1 KGHDR and CDR2 SFDVKD. CDR3 residues: CATSAQDRDGTDTQYF. The CDR3 DNA reads as TGTGCCACCAGTGCCCAGGACAGGGACGGCACAGATACGCAGTATTTT.

This clonotype appeared a single time. Germline is not matched at one junction end, which may reflect a read error. This chain links TRBV3-1 with TRBJ2-3; D may correspond to TRBD1 or TRBD2 (5 bases each). CDR3 length: 15 residues. Germline-derived CDR1 and CDR2 are LGHDT and YNNKEL (reference sequence). The CDR3 coding sequence is TGTGCCAGCAGCCCCGGGACCAAACTCACAGATGCGCAGTATTTT. This codes for CASSPGTKLTDAQYF.

This clonotype was recorded once. This chain uses TRBV5-1 with TRBJ2-3, with D perhaps assigned TRBD1 or TRBD2 (6 bases each). The ends were cut back, 4 bases at V and 4 bases at J, with 16 bases in the middle. The germline V gene encodes CDR1 SGHRS and CDR2 YFSETQ. This CDR3 comprises 15 residues. The CDR3 protein is CASSGGRGHSDTQYF. DNA of the CDR3: TGCGCCAGCAGCGGAGGACGGGGGCATTCAGATACGCAGTATTTT.

The chain employs TRBV5-1 and TRBJ2-7; 8 nucleotides line up with TRBD2. CDR1 is SGHRS, CDR2 YFSETQ, per germline. V lost 4 bases, J lost 6 bases, and 6 bases stayed unmatched. This CDR3 contains 13 residues. CDR3: CASSRREGREQYF. DNA of the CDR3: TGCGCCAGCAGCCGACGGGAGGGCCGCGAGCAGTACTTC.

V usage is TRBV13 and J usage is TRBJ2-3; 7 bases map to TRBD2. CDR1 and CDR2 (germline): PRHDT, FYEKMQ (reference sequence). The CDR3 sequence is 19 residues long. V was pared by 4 bases and J by 0 bases, with 16 bases of the junction left unmatched. CDR3 bases: TGTGCCAGCAGCTCCTACTCCGGAGGGGCTAGCGGAAGCACAGATACGCAGTATTTT. Translated: CASSSYSGGASGSTDTQYF. The variable domain in full, completed from reference TRBV13 and TRBJ2-3, reads AAGVIQSPRHLIKEKRETATLKCYPIPRHDTVYWYQQGPGQDPQFLISFYEKMQSDKGSIPDRFSAQQFSDYHSELNMSSLELGDSALYFCASSSYSGGASGSTDTQYFGPGTRLTVL.

Here the CDR3 reads CASSLWPGNTQYF. DNA for the CDR3: TGTGCCAGCAGCTTATGGCCTGGCAATACGCAGTATTTT. The rearrangement links TRBV7-8 to TRBJ2-3; D is ambiguous. Germline values: CDR1 SGHVS, CDR2 FQNEAQ. The CDR3 sequence is 13 residues long. Trimming removed 2 bases at V and 7 bases at J, with 10 bases between.

The V gene is TRBV12-3 or TRBV12-4, the J gene TRBJ2-3; 8 bases are a match to TRBD2. The CDR3 is 15 amino acids. The V and J ends lost 5 bases and 1 base, in that order; junction bases with no gene match: 5. CDR3 sequence reads: CASSTPLAGTDTQYF. The CDR3 coding sequence is TGTGCCAGCAGTACCCCACTAGCGGGCACAGATACGCAGTATTTT.

The chain joins TRBV7-6 to TRBJ1-4; 7 nucleotides match TRBD1. Germline trimming cut 6 bases from V and 8 bases from J; bases unmatched to any gene: 15. The CDR3 loop spans 16 amino acids. Germline lookup yields CDR1 SGHVS and CDR2 FNYEAQ. For the CDR3, the DNA is TGTGCCAGCAGTCCATTCGGGACAGCGGGAGGGGAAAAACTGTTTTTT. Translation gives CASSPFGTAGGEKLFF.

The DNA of the CDR3 is TGTGCCAGCAGTTATAGCGGGAGGGGCGGGTATGAGCAGTTCTTC. It is translated as CASSYSGRGGYEQFF. The chain joins TRBV2 to TRBJ2-1; 11 nucleotides agree with TRBD2. The CDR3 has 15 residues. Germline V gene data show CDR1 as SNHLY and CDR2 as FYNNEI. V shed 5 bases and J 8 bases; nucleotides not matched to a gene: 8.

J is TRBJ2-3 and V is TRBV3-1, with D possibly being TRBD2 (5 bases). The V gene's germline CDR1 is LGHDT and CDR2 YNNKEL (reference sequence). Trimming shortened V by 3 bases and J by 5 bases, and 12 bases separated the two germline ends. This CDR3 spans 14 amino acids. The CDR3 sequence: CASSQDGLGDTQYF. CDR3 bases: TGTGCCAGCAGCCAGGACGGACTGGGAGATACGCAGTATTTT.

The CDR3: CASSFRTDPRSPMNTEAFF. For the CDR3, the DNA is TGTGCCAGCAGTTTCCGCACTGACCCGAGAAGCCCCATGAACACTGAAGCTTTCTTT. The chain couples TRBV12-3 or TRBV12-4 to TRBJ1-1; D call uncertain. The CDR3 extends over 19 amino acids. The ends were cut back, 3 bases at V and 0 bases at J, with 23 bases in the middle.